This T cell receptor beta chain was found in a study of identical twins. Overall study results and limits: The study reached conclusions through statistical analysis that was cross-sectional, not following the same donors.

Unique molecular identifiers were present on the cDNA, which also gained a universal primer site by template switching. Each CDR3 protein is one row after TCRdb ran MiXCR on the 5' RACE reads. Among around 510,000 distinct CDR3 sequences listed, about 13% were seen once. This clonotype was seen more than once but under ten times. Its target is not known. These records were also assigned to another study, of yellow fever vaccine responses in identical twins.

The TCR was taken from a woman aged 18-29 years in good health. The specimen sequenced was CD4+ T cells sorted from blood.

The CDR3 nucleotides are TGTGCCAGCAGCCCCCCAATATCCGGAGATACGCAGTATTTT. This encodes CASSPPISGDTQYF. The rearrangement uses TRBV11-2 and TRBJ2-3; D is uncertain. This CDR3 is 14 amino acids long. Germline V lookup: CDR1 SGHAT, CDR2 FQNNGV. With 5 bases removed from V and 5 bases from J, the gap between germline ends came to 14 bases.